The T cell receptor (beta chain) under discussion was sequenced for a study of blood T cell repertoires in COVID-19. Original analysis: Amplification of reference gene primers provided the estimated nucleated cell counts. Data came from immunoSEQ multiplex PCR; TCRdb stores just in-frame clones and leaves some out. The V and J calls and clone size come from that table; D and trimming were worked out from the DNA. The data show about 180,000 clones, about 90% seen once. Recovery among Cohort 3 donors was established by two negative PCRs, clearance, or symptom resolution. V shed 5 bases, J shed 0 bases, and the junction held 7 bases outside the gene matches. CDR1 SEHNR and CDR2 FQNEAQ come from the germline V gene (reference sequence). The CDR3 totals 15 residues.

This clonotype originated in a young woman who had recovered from COVID-19. The specimen was PBMCs or T cells enriched from blood (not recorded which). The V gene is TRBV7-9, the J gene TRBJ2-7; 7 positions match TRBD1. The CDR3 reads CASSRGQLPSYEQYF. As DNA, the CDR3 is TGTGCCAGCAGCCGGGGACAGCTACCCTCCTACGAGCAGTACTTC. Filled out from reference TRBV7-9 and TRBJ2-7, the complete variable domain reads DTGVSQNPRHKITKRGQNVTFRCDPISEHNRLYWYRQTLGQGPEFLTYFQNEAQLEKSRLLSDRFSAERPKGSFSTLEIQRTEQGDSAMYLCASSRGQLPSYEQYFGPGTRLTVT.